Below are 14 T cell receptor beta chains sequenced from a single sample in a study of blood T cell repertoires in COVID-19. The repertoire was sequenced with immunoSEQ multiplex PCR; TCRdb's copy has only in-frame clones and lacks some. The sample lists roughly 140,000 clones, 80% to 90% occurring once. The sequenced material came from peripheral blood. These receptors originate from a woman aged 55 to 70 with COVID-19, enrolled during active disease.

V usage is TRBV11-2 and J usage is TRBJ2-7; 9 bases match TRBD1. The germline V gene has CDR1 SGHAT and CDR2 FQNNGV. With V trimmed by 1 base and J by 1 base, 5 bases remained unmatched. This CDR3 is built from 16 residues. The CDR3 DNA reads as TGTGCCAGCAGCTTAGTGTTTGGACAGGGGTCCTACGAGCAGTACTTC. Residues: CASSLVFGQGSYEQYF.

The sample holds one count of this clone. The V call is TRBV18, the J call TRBJ2-1; 10 nucleotides align to TRBD1. Germline V gene data show CDR1 as KGHSH and CDR2 as LQKENI. The CDR3 extends over 17 amino acids. V lost 0 bases to trimming and J lost 5 bases; unmatched junction nucleotides: 7. DNA of the CDR3: TGTGCCAGCTCACCACCGATGGGACAGGGGCGACACAATGAGCAGTTCTTC. This codes for CASSPPMGQGRHNEQFF.

Remarks on this clone: At one of its ends the junction is not consistent with the germline gene, which may arise from a read error. The chain combines TRBV6-5 with TRBJ2-3; D possibly corresponds to TRBD1 (5 bases). The CDR3 has 13 residues. CDR1 and CDR2 from the germline V gene are MNHEY and SVGAGI. In DNA form, the CDR3 reads TGTGCCAGCAGTTCAGGGAACACAGATATGCAGTATTTT. This gives the protein CASSSGNTDMQYF.

The rearrangement uses TRBV2 and TRBJ2-3; 10 bases are a match to TRBD1. CDR1 and CDR2 (germline): SNHLY, FYNNEI. This CDR3 spans 16 amino acids. V lost 4 bases, J lost 0 bases, and 4 bases stayed unmatched. The CDR3 DNA follows: TGTGCCAGCAGTGTGGGACAGGGGCTTAGCACAGATACGCAGTATTTT. This sequence encodes CASSVGQGLSTDTQYF.

The chain's CDR3 is CASSQAFSGNTIYF. In DNA form, the CDR3 reads TGTGCCAGCAGCCAAGCGTTCTCTGGAAACACCATATATTTT. The rearrangement joins TRBV3-1 (or the pseudogene TRBV3-2) to TRBJ1-3; unclear D gene. The CDR3 contains 14 residues. The germline gives CDR1 LGHDT, CDR2 YNNKEL (reference sequence). The germline V and J ends were trimmed by 1 base and 0 bases, with 4 bases remaining between them.

The J gene is TRBJ2-3, the V gene TRBV9; D ambiguous. Germline CDR1 SGDLS, CDR2 YYNGEE. Trimming removed 0 bases at V and 6 bases at J, with 5 bases between. The CDR3 is 12 amino acids. The CDR3 DNA sequence: TGTGCCAGCAGCGTAGGGCGGGATACGCAGTATTTT. It encodes CASSVGRDTQYF.

J is TRBJ2-5 and V is TRBV9, with D perhaps TRBD2 (5 bases). V gave up 0 bases and J gave up 10 bases, with 16 bases separating them. The germline V gene encodes CDR1 SGDLS and CDR2 YYNGEE. The CDR3 sequence is 14 residues long. CDR3 DNA: TGTGCCAGCAGCGTAGCTAAGGACTCGATGGTCCAGTACTTC. Translated: CASSVAKDSMVQYF.

This rearrangement joins TRBV3-1 (or the pseudogene TRBV3-2) to TRBJ2-5, with TRBD2 as a possible D gene (6 bases). Germline V gives CDR1 LGHDT, CDR2 YNNKEL (reference sequence). V was pared by 1 base and J by 3 bases, with 12 bases between. CDR3 length: 15 amino acids. The CDR3 loop is CASSQVASGEETQYF. Written as DNA, the CDR3 is TGTGCCAGCAGCCAAGTCGCATCGGGGGAAGAGACCCAGTACTTC.

This rearrangement joins TRBV3-1 (or the pseudogene TRBV3-2) to TRBJ2-7; the D gene is possibly TRBD1 (6 bases). Looked up from germline, CDR1 is LGHDT and CDR2 is YNNKEL (reference sequence). The CDR3 has 18 residues. Between the trimmed V and J ends, which lost 4 bases and 2 bases, there was a span of 24 bases. The chain's CDR3 is CASSRKRTLDRLTYEQYF. For the CDR3, the DNA is TGTGCCAGCAGCCGAAAGCGCACACTAGACAGGTTAACCTACGAGCAGTACTTC.

This sequence joins TRBV29-1 and TRBJ2-7, with D maybe TRBD1 (6 bases). With 5 bases removed from V and 3 bases from J, the gap between germline ends came to 23 bases. The CDR3 spans 16 residues. CDR1 is SQVTM and CDR2 is ANQGSEA in the germline V gene. For the CDR3, the DNA is TGCAGCGTTCCCTCACCGGGACACAAATTTTGCTACGAGCAGTACTTC. It encodes CSVPSPGHKFCYEQYF.

A few counts support this clone. The chain has TRBV30 and TRBJ2-1; 8 bases are shared with TRBD2. Germline values: CDR1 GTSNPN, CDR2 SVGIG (reference sequence). V trimming: 3 bases; J trimming: 6 bases; junction bases outside the gene matches: 10. The length of the CDR3 is 15 residues. CDR3 DNA: TGTGCCTGGAGCCCACACTCGGGGGGGCTCAATGAGCAGTTCTTC. It yields the protein CAWSPHSGGLNEQFF. Filled out from reference TRBV30 and TRBJ2-1, the complete variable domain reads SQTIHQWPATLVQPVGSPLSLECTVEGTSNPNLYWYRQAAGRGLQLLFYSVGIGQISSEVPQNLSASRPQDRQFILSSKKLLLSDSGFYLCAWSPHSGGLNEQFFGPGTRLTVL.

The V gene is TRBV7-9, the J gene TRBJ2-1; the D gene is possibly TRBD2 (7 bases). V was trimmed by 6 bases and J by 5 bases, leaving 17 bases between them. CDR1 is SEHNR, CDR2 FQNEAQ, per germline (reference sequence). The CDR3 consists of 15 residues. CDR3 loop: CASSQRAGANNEQFF. CDR3 nucleotides: TGTGCCAGCAGTCAACGGGCGGGGGCCAACAATGAGCAGTTCTTC. Full variable domain (missing parts from reference TRBV7-9 and TRBJ2-1): DTGVSQNPRHKITKRGQNVTFRCDPISEHNRLYWYRQTLGQGPEFLTYFQNEAQLEKSRLLSDRFSAERPKGSFSTLEIQRTEQGDSAMYLCASSQRAGANNEQFFGPGTRLTVL.

The rearrangement uses TRBV11-2 and TRBJ2-2, with TRBD2 matching 7 bases. Per the germline V gene, CDR1 is SGHAT and CDR2 is FQNNGV. The ends lost 3 bases at V and 4 bases at J; junction bases unmatched: 5. This CDR3 region has 15 residues. For the CDR3, the DNA is TGTGCCAGCAGCTTCGGGGGGTGGAGCACCGGGGAGCTGTTTTTT. Its translation: CASSFGGWSTGELFF. Complete variable domain (other parts from reference TRBV11-2 and TRBJ2-2): EAGVAQSPRYKIIEKRQSVAFWCNPISGHATLYWYQQILGQGPKLLIQFQNNGVVDDSQLPKDRFSAERLKGVDSTLKIQPAKLEDSAVYLCASSFGGWSTGELFFGEGSRLTVL.

This clone has only a few counts. The chain couples TRBV4-2 to TRBJ1-2; 9 bases agree with TRBD1. Germline lookup yields CDR1 LGHNA and CDR2 YNFKEQ. This CDR3 contains 14 residues. Trimming cost V 0 bases and J 5 bases; bases outside gene matches: 1. CDR3 amino acids: CASSQDGQGYGYTF. The DNA of the CDR3 is TGTGCCAGCAGCCAAGATGGACAGGGGTATGGCTACACCTTC.